Listed below are T cell receptor beta chains from one sample, sequenced in a study of blood T cell repertoires in COVID-19. Profiled with immunoSEQ multiplex PCR; TCRdb holds only in-frame clones, not every one. The sample yields over 250,000 clones, around 87% seen once. The sequencing sample was made of peripheral blood. The receptors shown here come from a woman aged 45-65 years with acute or convalescent COVID-19. CDR3s include the opening cysteine and the closing phenylalanine or tryptophan.

TRBV28	TRBJ2-1	CASSSLPDRGGNEQFF
TRBV28	TRBJ2-3	CASSLLGLADSTDTQYF
TRBV19	TRBJ1-5	CASRLGGGSNQPQHF
TRBV28	TRBJ2-7	CASSRGYEQYF
TRBV6-5	TRBJ1-4	CASSLLQENEKLFF
TRBV24-1	TRBJ2-2	CATSDLLGGVGTGELFF
TRBV5-1	TRBJ2-1	CASSLESGAAYNEQFF
TRBV11-3	TRBJ2-3	CASSSWIAGGPDTDTQYF
TRBV28	TRBJ1-1	CASSGGKAFF
TRBV19	TRBJ2-5	CASSIPGVGTQYF
TRBV25-1	TRBJ2-2	CASSELGLAGANTGELFF
TRBV6-5	TRBJ2-7	CASSNYGDEQYF
TRBV28	TRBJ1-2	CASQEGTGRGYTF
TRBV9	TRBJ1-2	CASSSQGAYGYTF
TRBV7-3	TRBJ2-3	CASSKYGIADTQYF
TRBV13	TRBJ2-7	CASSSPGGSYEQYF
TRBV5-6	TRBJ1-2	CASSFLGAGFYGYTF
TRBV21-1	TRBJ1-1	CASSKLYGQGRAGFF
TRBV2	TRBJ1-1	CASRAGQGIFTEAFF